The 23 T cell receptor beta chains given below trace back to one sample, sequenced in a study of tissue T cells after allogeneic stem cell transplantation. The method was immunoSEQ multiplex PCR; TCRdb's version includes in-frame clones alone and lacks a portion of them. There are 450 to 550 clones in the sample; more than 50% occur only once, and 6.5% lies in the top ten. Sequenced sample: liver tissue. The receptors originated from a female BALB/c mouse in good health. Strain MHC haplotype: H2-d.

Concerning this clone itself: The gene names here belong to mouse. Read coverage stops 1 residue before the CDR3 terminus; the germline J gene supplies the remainder. The chain employs TRBV19 and TRBJ1-4, with D perhaps matching TRBD1 (5 bases). Germline CDR1 is FNHDT and CDR2 is SITEND (reference sequence). The V end was cut by 4 bases, the J end by 3 bases, with 7 bases between. This CDR3 has 13 residues. CDR3 residues: CASSSDTNERLFF. The CDR3 DNA, read in part, is TGTGCCAGCAGTTCGGACACCAACGAAAGATTATTT.

With respect to this clone: Germline and genes here are mouse. The CDR3 bases that were read are TGTGCCAGCAGCGCGCGGACTGGGGGGGCGGAAGACACCCAGTAC. It encodes CASSARTGGAEDTQY. The entire CDR3 protein reads CASSARTGGAEDTQYF. This rearrangement joins TRBV3 to TRBJ2-5; the match to TRBD2 covers 13 bases. Sequencing ends 1 residue short of the CDR3 end; the germline J gene provides the rest. Germline V CDR1 and CDR2: SNHLY, FYNGKV (reference sequence). This CDR3 spans 16 amino acids. V shed 5 bases and J 4 bases; nucleotides not matched to a gene: 6.

A note on this clone: Mouse germline and gene names are used. Read sequence stops 1 residue before the CDR3 end, and the germline J gene provides the missing end. The chain combines TRBV13-2 with TRBJ2-5; D gene ambiguous. V lost 4 bases and J lost 5, with 5 bases in between. Per germline, CDR1 NNHNN and CDR2 SYGAGS (reference sequence). The CDR3 is made up of 11 amino acids. The CDR3 spells CASGMGDTQYF. The DNA read from the CDR3 is TGTGCCAGCGGTATGGGAGACACCCAGTAC.

As for this clone: All gene names here are mouse names. The CDR3 end lies 1 residue beyond the end of the read and is filled in from the germline J gene. The chain combines TRBV19 with TRBJ2-1; maybe TRBD1 (6 bases). The CDR3 covers 13 residues. Trimming shortened V by 7 bases and J by 4 bases, and 12 bases separated the two germline ends. Germline loops: CDR1 FNHDT, CDR2 SITEND (reference sequence). The CDR3 loop is CASSTGFYAEQFF. The part of the CDR3 DNA that was read is TGTGCCAGCTCAACAGGGTTTTATGCTGAGCAGTTC.

This clone was picked up a small number of times. Genes and germline are mouse. The CDR3 end is not reached by the read, which stops 1 residue before it; the germline J gene fills it in. This rearrangement joins TRBV13-2 to TRBJ2-7, with D hard to call. Trimming cost V 0 bases and J 0 bases, with 4 bases left between them. This CDR3 has 13 amino acids. From germline, CDR1 is NNHNN and CDR2 SYGAGS (reference sequence). CDR3 bases read: TGTGCCAGCGGTGATGGGAGCTCCTATGAACAGTAC. This sequence encodes CASGDGSSYEQY. The whole CDR3 sequence is CASGDGSSYEQYF.

As for this clone: All gene names here are mouse names. The CDR3 end falls 1 residue outside the read, so it is completed with the germline J gene. This sequence joins TRBV24 and TRBJ1-5; 10 nucleotides match TRBD1. The CDR3 is made up of 15 amino acids. V shed 3 bases and J 3 bases; nucleotides not matched to a gene: 2. Per the germline V gene, CDR1 is KGHTA and CDR2 is FRNEEI. The CDR3 is CASSLRDRGNQAPLF. Partial CDR3 DNA: TGTGCCAGCAGTCTACGGGACAGGGGCAACCAGGCTCCGCTT.

This clone has more than one count but fewer than ten. The gene names given are mouse names. CDR3 DNA, as far as it was read: TGTGCCAGCAGCCAACGGGACAGTTATGAACAGTAC. Its translation is CASSQRDSYEQY. The CDR3, in full, reads CASSQRDSYEQYF. This chain uses TRBV5 with TRBJ2-7; 7 nucleotides agree with TRBD1. The read halts 1 residue ahead of the CDR3 end, with the missing end drawn from the germline J gene. There are 13 residues in the CDR3. Losses at the gene ends were 2 bases for V and 4 bases for J; bases not matched to a gene: 2. Per the germline V gene, CDR1 is LGHNA and CDR2 is YNLKQL (reference sequence).

As for this clone: Gene names denote mouse genes. The CDR3 extends 1 residue past the end of the read, so its final part is completed from the germline J gene. The chain uses TRBV20 and TRBJ2-3; possible D gene TRBD2, 6 bases. Germline assignment: CDR1 GFQATS and CDR2 STVNSAI. CDR3 length: 13 residues. V lost 3 bases and J 0 bases, leaving 7 bases between the germline ends. CDR3 region: CGASWGSAETLYF. The sequenced part of the CDR3 DNA is TGTGGTGCTAGCTGGGGCAGTGCAGAAACGCTGTAT.

This clone occurred a few times. Gene names are the mouse ones. The read ends 1 residue before the CDR3 terminus; that terminus is restored from the germline J gene. The V gene is TRBV2, the J gene TRBJ1-3; 10 bases are shared with TRBD1. The V gene end was trimmed by 1 base and the J gene end by 8 bases; junction bases not matched to a gene: 2. The CDR3 totals 14 residues. Germline CDR1 is LGHNA and CDR2 is YSYQKL. Incomplete CDR3 DNA: TGTGCCAGCAGCCAAGTGGACAGGGGGGATACGCTCTAT. As protein: CASSQVDRGDTLY. The entire CDR3 sequence reads CASSQVDRGDTLYF.

Turning to this clone: All gene names here are mouse names. The missing CDR3 end, 1 residue past where the read stops, is filled in from the germline J gene. The chain employs TRBV20 and TRBJ1-1; D might be TRBD1 (6 bases). V lost 0 bases to trimming and J lost 4 bases, with 12 bases between them. The CDR3 totals 14 residues. Germline CDR1 GFQATS, CDR2 STVNSAI. Incomplete CDR3 DNA: TGTGGTGCTAGGGAAACAGGGATGGGCACAGAAGTCTTC. This gives the protein CGARETGMGTEVF. The whole CDR3 reads CGARETGMGTEVFF.

This clone was seen a few times. Gene names denote mouse genes. The CDR3 end is not reached by the read, which stops 1 residue before it; the germline J gene fills it in. The chain couples TRBV14 to TRBJ1-3; D ambiguous. Trimming took 2 bases from V and 2 from J, leaving 8 bases between them. The CDR3 contains 14 residues. Germline V gives CDR1 SGHDT, CDR2 FRDEAV. CDR3 loop: CASSLGSAGNTLYF. The sequenced CDR3 bases are TGTGCCAGCAGTTTGGGGTCAGCTGGAAATACGCTCTAT.

As for this clone: Here the gene names and germline are mouse. The sequenced fragment ends 1 residue before the CDR3 boundary, so the rest is inferred from the germline J gene. The V and J genes are TRBV19 and TRBJ2-7; 7 nucleotides line up with TRBD1. The V gene's germline CDR1 is FNHDT and CDR2 SITEND (reference sequence). Losses at the gene ends were 3 bases for V and 0 bases for J; bases not matched to a gene: 6. This CDR3 has 15 residues. The CDR3: CASSTRTGSSYEQYF. The part of the CDR3 DNA that was read is TGTGCCAGCAGTACCCGGACAGGAAGCTCCTATGAACAGTAC.

The sample holds a few counts of this clone. Mouse gene names apply. The sequenced part of the CDR3 DNA is TGTGCTAGCAGGAGGACTGGGGGGGATGAACAGTAC. This encodes CASRRTGGDEQY. The CDR3, in full, reads CASRRTGGDEQYF. The J gene is TRBJ2-7, the V gene TRBV29, with 12 bases aligning to TRBD2. The read halts 1 residue ahead of the CDR3 end, with the missing end drawn from the germline J gene. Trimming took 6 bases from V and 5 from J; bases not matched to a gene: 2. The CDR3 extends over 13 amino acids. Germline loops: CDR1 MSHET, CDR2 SYDVDS.

Comments on this clone: Genes and germline come from the mouse. The CDR3 end is not reached by the read, which stops 1 residue before it; the germline J gene fills it in. This chain links TRBV31 with TRBJ1-3; D uncertain. Germline CDR1 GKSSPN, CDR2 SITVG. This CDR3 comprises 14 residues. The V gene lost 0 bases and the J gene lost 0 bases, with 6 bases spanning the gap. The sequenced part of the CDR3 DNA is TGTGCCTGGAGTCTATCCAATTCTGGAAATACGCTCTAT. This encodes CAWSLSNSGNTLY. In full, the CDR3 reads CAWSLSNSGNTLYF. Full variable domain (remainder filled in from reference TRBV31 and TRBJ1-3): AQTIHQWPVAEIKAVGSPLSLGCTIKGKSSPNLYWYWQATGGTLQQLFYSITVGQVESVVQLNLSASRPKDDQFILSTEKLLLSHSGFYLCAWSLSNSGNTLYFGEGSRLIVV.

For this clone: Genes here carry mouse names. The sequenced fragment ends 1 residue before the CDR3 boundary, so the rest is inferred from the germline J gene. The chain joins TRBV13-1 to TRBJ2-3; D is undetermined. Germline assignment: CDR1 NSHNY and CDR2 SYGAGN. Trimming stripped 2 bases from V and 0 bases from J, with 4 bases between. The length of the CDR3 is 13 residues. CDR3 sequence: CASSENSAETLYF. The part of the CDR3 DNA that was read is TGTGCCAGCAGTGAAAATAGTGCAGAAACGCTGTAT.

A word on this clone: Gene names are mouse gene names. CDR3 DNA (partial): TGTGCCAGCGGTGATCTGGGGCCTAGTGCAGAAACGCTGTAT. Encoded protein: CASGDLGPSAETLY. In full, the CDR3 is CASGDLGPSAETLYF. This sequence joins TRBV13-2 and TRBJ2-3, with D perhaps TRBD2 (6 bases). The read stops 1 residue short of the end of the CDR3; the missing end is completed from the germline J gene. There are 15 residues in the CDR3. The V end was cut by 1 base, the J end by 0 bases, with 9 bases between. Germline V gene sequence: CDR1 NNHNN, CDR2 SYGAGS (reference sequence).

Comments on this clone: Genes here carry mouse names. The CDR3 goes on 1 residue after the read ends, and that part is filled in from the germline J gene. The chain employs TRBV13-1 and TRBJ1-4; D gene ambiguous. CDR3 size: 14 residues. Germline CDR1 NSHNY, CDR2 SYGAGN. V was clipped by 2 bases and J by 2 bases, with 7 bases between them. The CDR3 sequence: CASSEGRSNERLFF. The CDR3 bases that were read are TGTGCCAGCAGTGAGGGCAGATCCAACGAAAGATTATTT.

A word on this clone: These gene names are mouse names. The observed sequence ends 1 residue before the CDR3 terminus, with the missing tail filled in from the germline J gene. This chain links TRBV1 with TRBJ1-1; TRBD1 is a possible D gene (5 bases). Deletions cut 2 bases from V and 1 base from J, with 5 bases between. The CDR3 runs 13 residues. The germline CDR1 and CDR2 sequences are NSQYPW and LRSPGD (reference sequence). The CDR3 protein is CTCSAQGNTEVFF. The CDR3 bases that were read are TGCACCTGCAGTGCACAGGGGAACACAGAAGTCTTC.

With regard to this clone: Genes and germline are mouse. The part of the CDR3 DNA that was read is TGTGCCAGCAGTAGGACAATTTCCAACGAAAGATTATTT. As protein: CASSRTISNERLF. The whole CDR3 protein is CASSRTISNERLFF. This chain links TRBV19 with TRBJ1-4, with a tentative D call TRBD1 (5 bases). The read gets to within 1 residue of the CDR3 end, and the germline J gene fills in the rest. V lost 3 bases, J lost 0 bases, and 6 bases lay in between. The CDR3 is 14 amino acids. Looked up from germline, CDR1 is FNHDT and CDR2 is SITEND (reference sequence).

Of note for this clone: Gene names and germline refer to mouse. The read ends 1 residue before the CDR3 terminus; that terminus is restored from the germline J gene. The V call is TRBV29, the J call TRBJ1-1; maybe TRBD1 (5 bases). The V gene lost 6 bases and the J gene lost 1 base, with 6 bases spanning the gap. CDR3 length equals 12 residues. Germline values: CDR1 MSHET, CDR2 SYDVDS. Partial CDR3 DNA: TGTGCTAGCAGCCAGGGAAACACAGAAGTCTTC. It yields the protein CASSQGNTEVF. The CDR3, in full, reads CASSQGNTEVFF.

About this clone: Mouse names are used for the genes. The missing CDR3 end, 1 residue past where the read stops, is filled in from the germline J gene. This chain joins TRBV30 and TRBJ2-3; D is perhaps TRBD2 (7 bases). From germline, CDR1 is SQVVS and CDR2 ANEGSEA. The germline V and J ends were trimmed by 3 bases and 0 bases, with 13 bases remaining between them. This CDR3 is built from 15 residues. The CDR3 region is CSSSSGGTSAETLYF. CDR3 DNA (partial): TGTAGTTCTAGTTCTGGGGGCACTAGTGCAGAAACGCTGTAT.

Turning to this clone: Gene names are mouse gene names. The read gets to within 1 residue of the CDR3 end, and the germline J gene fills in the rest. The chain combines TRBV13-1 with TRBJ2-5; 8 bases line up with TRBD1. The trim removed 5 bases at V and 2 bases at J, leaving 4 bases unmatched. The CDR3 runs 14 residues. The germline V gene has CDR1 NSHNY and CDR2 SYGAGN. The CDR3 loop reads CASRGDRGQDTQYF. The part of the CDR3 DNA that was read is TGTGCCAGCAGGGGAGACAGGGGCCAAGACACCCAGTAC.

A word on this clone: Gene names follow the mouse nomenclature. The read halts 1 residue ahead of the CDR3 end, with the missing end drawn from the germline J gene. The chain has TRBV4 and TRBJ2-3; no reliable D call. The germline V gene encodes CDR1 LGHDT and CDR2 YNNKQL (reference sequence). The V and J ends lost 6 bases and 6 bases respectively, with 7 bases between them. The CDR3 has 11 residues. CDR3: CASRKVETLYF. The covered CDR3 bases are TGTGCCAGCAGAAAGGTGGAAACGCTGTAT.